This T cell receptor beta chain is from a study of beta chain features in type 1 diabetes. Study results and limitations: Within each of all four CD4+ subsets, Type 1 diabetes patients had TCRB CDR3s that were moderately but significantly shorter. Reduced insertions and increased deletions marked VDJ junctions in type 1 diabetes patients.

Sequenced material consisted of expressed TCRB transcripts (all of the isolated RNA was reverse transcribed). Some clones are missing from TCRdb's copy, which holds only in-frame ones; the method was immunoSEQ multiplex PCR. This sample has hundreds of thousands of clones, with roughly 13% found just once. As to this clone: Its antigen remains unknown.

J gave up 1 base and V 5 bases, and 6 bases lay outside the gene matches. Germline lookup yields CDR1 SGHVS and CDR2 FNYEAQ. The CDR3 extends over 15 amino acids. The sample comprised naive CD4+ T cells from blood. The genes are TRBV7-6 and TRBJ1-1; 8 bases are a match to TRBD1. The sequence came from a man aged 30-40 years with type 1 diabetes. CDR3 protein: CASSQRTGTNTEAFF. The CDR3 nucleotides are TGTGCCAGCAGCCAACGGACAGGGACGAACACTGAAGCTTTCTTT.